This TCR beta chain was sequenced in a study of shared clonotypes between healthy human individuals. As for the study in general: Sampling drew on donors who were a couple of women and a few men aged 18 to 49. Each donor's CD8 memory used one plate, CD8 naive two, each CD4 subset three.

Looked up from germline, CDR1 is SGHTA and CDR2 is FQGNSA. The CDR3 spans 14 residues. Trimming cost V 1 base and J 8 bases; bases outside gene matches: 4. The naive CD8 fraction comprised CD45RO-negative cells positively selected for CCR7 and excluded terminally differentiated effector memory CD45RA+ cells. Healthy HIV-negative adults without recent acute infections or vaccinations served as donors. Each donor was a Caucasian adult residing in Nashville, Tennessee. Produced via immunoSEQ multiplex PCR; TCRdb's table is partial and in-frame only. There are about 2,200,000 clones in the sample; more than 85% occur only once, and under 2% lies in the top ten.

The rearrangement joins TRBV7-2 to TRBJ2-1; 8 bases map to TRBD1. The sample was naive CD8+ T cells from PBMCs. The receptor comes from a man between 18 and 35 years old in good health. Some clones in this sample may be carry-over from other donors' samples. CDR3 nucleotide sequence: TGTGCCAGCAGCTTAGTGGGGACAGGCGATGAGCAGTTCTTC. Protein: CASSLVGTGDEQFF.